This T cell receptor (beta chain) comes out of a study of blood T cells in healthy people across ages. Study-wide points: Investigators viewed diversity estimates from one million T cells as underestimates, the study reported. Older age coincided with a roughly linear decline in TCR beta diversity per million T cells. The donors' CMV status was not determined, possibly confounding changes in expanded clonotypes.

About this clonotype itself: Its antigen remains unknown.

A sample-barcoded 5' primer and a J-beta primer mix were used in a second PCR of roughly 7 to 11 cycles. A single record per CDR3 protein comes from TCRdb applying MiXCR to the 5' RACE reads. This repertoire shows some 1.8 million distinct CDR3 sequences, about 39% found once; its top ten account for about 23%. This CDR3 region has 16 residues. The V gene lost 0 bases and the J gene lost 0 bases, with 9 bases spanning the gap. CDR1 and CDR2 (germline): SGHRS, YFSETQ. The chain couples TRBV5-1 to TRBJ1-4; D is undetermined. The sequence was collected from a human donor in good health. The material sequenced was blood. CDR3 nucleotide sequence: TGCGCCAGCAGCTTGGATCCACAAGCAACTAATGAAAAACTGTTTTTT. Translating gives CASSLDPQATNEKLFF.